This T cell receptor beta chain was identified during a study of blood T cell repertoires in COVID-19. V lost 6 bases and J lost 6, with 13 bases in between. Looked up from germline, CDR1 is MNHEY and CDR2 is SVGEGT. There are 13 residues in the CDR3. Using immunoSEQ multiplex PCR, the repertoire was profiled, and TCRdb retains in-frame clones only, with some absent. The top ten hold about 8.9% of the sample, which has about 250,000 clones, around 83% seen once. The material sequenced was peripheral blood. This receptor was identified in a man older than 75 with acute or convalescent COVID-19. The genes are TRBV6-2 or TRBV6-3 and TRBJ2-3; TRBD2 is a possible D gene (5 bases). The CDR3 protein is CASSPRGSDTQYF. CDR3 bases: TGTGCCAGCAGCCCCCGGGGTTCGGATACGCAGTATTTT.